The 10 T cell receptor beta chains below come from one sample, sequenced in a study of neurological immune-mediated disorders. Time point indicated: longitudinal time-point 2. In TCRdb, the 5' RACE reads were re-called with MiXCR into one record per CDR3 protein. The profile shows under 50,000 distinct CDR3 sequences, under 15% of them singletons. The sequenced sample was PBMCs. These receptors were collected from a male donor with HTLV-1-associated myelopathy (HAM/TSP).

This clonotype was picked up many times. This chain connects TRBV9 to TRBJ1-1; D may be TRBD1 (5 bases). This CDR3 is built from 13 residues. Germline V lookup: CDR1 SGDLS, CDR2 YYNGEE. V gave up 4 bases and J gave up 1 base, with 8 bases separating them. CDR3 amino acids: CASSQGPNTEAFF. CDR3 nucleotides: TGTGCCAGCAGCCAGGGACCGAACACTGAAGCTTTCTTT. Variable domain in full (rest from reference TRBV9 and TRBJ1-1): DSGVTQTPKHLITATGQRVTLRCSPRSGDLSVYWYQQSLDQGLQFLIQYYNGEERAKGNILERFSAQQFPDLHSELNLSSLELGDSALYFCASSQGPNTEAFFGQGTRLTVV.

V is TRBV7-2 and J is TRBJ2-1; D may be TRBD1 or TRBD2 (7 bases each). In germline, CDR1 is SGHTA, CDR2 FQGNSA. V was shortened by 6 bases and J by 2 bases, with 17 bases between the two germline ends. The length of the CDR3 is 16 residues. CDR3 in amino acids: CASRSGGRGAYNEQFF. CDR3 sequence (DNA): TGTGCCAGCAGATCGGGGGGCAGGGGGGCCTACAATGAGCAGTTCTTC. Filled out from reference TRBV7-2 and TRBJ2-1, the complete variable domain reads GAGVSQSPSNKVTEKGKDVELRCDPISGHTALYWYRQSLGQGLEFLIYFQGNSAPDKSGLPSDRFSAERTGGSVSTLTIQRTQQEDSAVYLCASRSGGRGAYNEQFFGPGTRLTVL.

This clonotype has at least ten counts. The rearrangement joins TRBV28 to TRBJ1-5; D unresolved. Germline CDR1 and CDR2: MDHEN and SYDVKM. This CDR3 region has 12 residues. The germline V and J ends were trimmed by 4 bases and 4 bases, with 5 bases remaining between them. Here the CDR3 reads CASSSNNQPQHF. For the CDR3, the DNA is TGTGCCAGCAGTTCAAATAATCAGCCCCAGCATTTT.

This clonotype has a count of ten or more. The genes are TRBV6-5 and TRBJ1-1; no clear D gene. Germline CDR1 MNHEY, CDR2 SVGAGI. Between the trimmed V and J ends, which lost 1 base and 2 bases, there was a span of 8 bases. This CDR3 is 14 amino acids long. The DNA of the CDR3 is TGTGCCAGCAGTTACTTCGAGGCAAACACTGAAGCTTTCTTT. Amino acid sequence: CASSYFEANTEAFF.

This clonotype was detected many times. V gene TRBV12-3 or TRBV12-4 combines with J gene TRBJ2-7, with D unresolved. CDR3 size: 14 residues. V lost 3 bases and J lost 1, with 10 bases in between. Written as DNA, the CDR3 is TGTGCCAGCAGTTTGAACCCTTCGTCCTACGAGCAGTACTTC. Amino acids: CASSLNPSSYEQYF.

This clonotype appeared many times. CDR3 in DNA: TGTGCCAGCAGTATACCCAGAAACCGGGACTTTAGACGTGGGGCCAACGTCCTGACTTTC. This sequence encodes CASSIPRNRDFRRGANVLTF. The chain carries TRBV6-2 or TRBV6-3 and TRBJ2-6, with a tentative D call TRBD2 (6 bases). Germline assignment: CDR1 MNHEY and CDR2 SVGEGT. Trimming pared 5 bases from V and 3 bases from J, leaving 26 bases between. The CDR3 is 20 residues long.

This clonotype showed up many times. This rearrangement joins TRBV9 to TRBJ1-1; the D gene is possibly TRBD1 (5 bases). The germline V gene has CDR1 SGDLS and CDR2 YYNGEE. Trimming cost V 3 bases and J 7 bases, with 10 bases left between them. This CDR3 has 12 amino acids. As DNA, the CDR3 is TGTGCCAGCAGCGGCCCCCAGGGTGAAGCTTTCTTT. Its translation is CASSGPQGEAFF. The complete variable domain, with remaining parts taken from reference TRBV9 and TRBJ1-1, reads DSGVTQTPKHLITATGQRVTLRCSPRSGDLSVYWYQQSLDQGLQFLIQYYNGEERAKGNILERFSAQQFPDLHSELNLSSLELGDSALYFCASSGPQGEAFFGQGTRLTVV.

This clonotype was seen many times. The V and J genes are TRBV5-1 and TRBJ2-7, with 12 nucleotides matching TRBD1. This CDR3 is 14 amino acids long. J lost 6 bases, V lost 7 bases, and 8 bases had no gene match. Germline V gives CDR1 SGHRS, CDR2 YFSETQ. The CDR3 DNA sequence: TGCGCCAGCGTACGGGACAGGGGGCGAGGCGAGCAGTACTTC. Translation gives CASVRDRGRGEQYF.

This clonotype was detected many times. The rearrangement joins TRBV27 to TRBJ1-1, with D possibly matching TRBD1 (5 bases). CDR1 is MNHEY and CDR2 is SMNVEV in the germline V gene (reference sequence). CDR3 length equals 14 residues. V gave up 2 bases and J gave up 2 bases, with 9 bases separating them. CDR3 sequence: CASSLQGSNTEAFF. CDR3 coding DNA: TGTGCCAGCAGTTTACAGGGCTCAAACACTGAAGCTTTCTTT.

This clonotype is labeled medium-sized. The chain employs TRBV14 and TRBJ2-2; 7 nucleotides agree with TRBD2. This CDR3 region has 16 residues. The germline CDR1 and CDR2 sequences are SGHDN and FVKESK. Unmatched junction bases numbered 2, after V lost 0 bases and J lost 1 base. CDR3 in amino acids: CASSQEAGLNTGELFF. CDR3 bases: TGTGCCAGCAGCCAAGAAGCGGGGTTGAACACCGGGGAGCTGTTTTTT.